This T cell receptor (beta chain) was captured by sequencing in a study of cytomegalovirus exposure and HLA in healthy donors. The primer mix had 60 Vbeta and 13 Jbeta primers. Measured with immunoSEQ multiplex PCR; TCRdb has only the in-frame clones, and not every one. This table holds 130,000 to 150,000 clones, around 77% found once. With respect to this clone: Its antigen is as yet unknown.

V lost 5 bases and J lost 10; bases outside the gene matches: 7. Germline CDR1 and CDR2: WNHNN and SYGVQD (reference sequence). This CDR3 contains 15 residues. Study findings and constraints: Cytomegalovirus-associated status was assigned to roughly 160 TCR beta chains. Donors were assumed by presence/absence analyses to have roughly uniform sequencing depth.

The chain couples TRBV10-1 to TRBJ2-1, with 14 bases fitting TRBD2. The source of this sequence is a man aged 25-40 years in good health and CMV-seronegative. Sequenced input: PBMCs. This CDR3 reads CASSPGLAGAGEQFF. CDR3 DNA sequence: TGCGCCAGCAGTCCGGGACTAGCGGGGGCGGGAGAGCAGTTCTTC.